The T cell receptor (beta chain) under discussion was sequenced for a study of shared T cell receptors in the human thymus. This clone was seen only once. Per the germline V gene, CDR1 is MGHRA and CDR2 is YSYEKL. The V end lost 0 bases, the J end lost 4 bases, and 7 bases lay between the germline ends. The CDR3 has 14 residues. The data were produced by immunoSEQ multiplex PCR, yet TCRdb's version contains in-frame clones alone and is incomplete. This sample has 55,000 to 75,000 clones; more than 90% occur once, and the top ten carry around 0.035%. This sequence was found in a human donor. The V gene is TRBV4-1, the J gene TRBJ1-3, with no clear D. Material: thymocytes. The CDR3 nucleotides are TGCGCCAGCAGCCAAGAATGGGGAGGAAACACCATATATTTT. It specifies CASSQEWGGNTIYF.